The 32 T cell receptor beta chains listed next were all sequenced from one sample in a study of T cells in Graves' hyperthyroidism and ophthalmopathy. From RNA transcripts, TCR beta CDR3 regions were amplified. Primed by the HTBI set, a first-round RT-PCR was run on the TCR CDR3. One entry per CDR3 protein results from TCRdb running MiXCR on the multiplex PCR reads. Among 700,000 or so distinct CDR3 sequences listed, around 13% were seen once. Sequencing input: blood. The source is a woman between 45 and 60 years old with Graves' ophthalmopathy.

This clonotype came up many times. The chain employs TRBV2 and TRBJ2-6, with TRBD1 matching 7 bases. The CDR3 covers 15 residues. Germline CDR1 and CDR2: SNHLY and FYNNEI. Losses at the gene ends were 6 bases for V and 2 bases for J; bases not matched to a gene: 4. The CDR3 loop is CASRRDRAGANVLTF. The CDR3 DNA follows: TGTGCCAGCAGACGAGACAGGGCTGGGGCCAACGTCCTGACTTTC.

This clonotype was seen repeatedly, ten times or more. J is TRBJ2-1 and V is TRBV11-2, with 12 bases identical to TRBD2. Germline assignment: CDR1 SGHAT and CDR2 FQNNGV. The CDR3 runs to 15 residues. The junction had 4 bases not matched to a gene; V was cut back by 6 bases and J by 4 bases. The CDR3 loop reads CASRLLAGGYNEQFF. The CDR3 region has the DNA TGTGCCAGCAGGTTACTAGCGGGAGGTTACAATGAGCAGTTCTTC.

Many counts were recorded for this clonotype. The rearrangement joins TRBV12-3 or TRBV12-4 to TRBJ2-5; TRBD2 matches 8 bases. This CDR3 region has 17 residues. Unmatched junction bases numbered 14, after V lost 4 bases and J lost 4 bases. The CDR3 sequence is CASSSDLAGSIVETQYF. DNA of the CDR3: TGTGCCAGCAGTTCAGATTTAGCGGGGTCTATAGTAGAGACCCAGTACTTC.

This clonotype was found many times. CDR3 loop: CASSFRTGRNTEAFF. The CDR3 bases are TGTGCCAGTAGTTTCCGGACAGGGAGAAACACTGAAGCTTTCTTT. V gene TRBV19 combines with J gene TRBJ1-1, with 8 bases matching TRBD1. V lost 5 bases, J lost 2 bases, and 7 bases stayed unmatched. The CDR3 spans 15 residues. CDR1 is LNHDA and CDR2 is SQIVND in the germline V gene (reference sequence).

This clonotype was recorded at least ten times. This sequence joins TRBV5-1 and TRBJ2-7, with TRBD2 matching 8 bases. The CDR3 totals 14 residues. Trimming at V came to 5 bases and at J to 2 bases, leaving 6 bases not matched to a gene. Germline CDR1 is SGHRS and CDR2 is YFSETQ. This CDR3 reads CASSQTSETYEQYF. CDR3 sequence (DNA): TGCGCCAGCAGTCAGACTAGCGAGACCTACGAGCAGTACTTC. Supplemented by reference TRBV5-1 and TRBJ2-7, the full variable domain reads KAGVTQTPRYLIKTRGQQVTLSCSPISGHRSVSWYQQTPGQGLQFLFEYFSETQRNKGNFPGRFSGRQFSNSRSEMNVSTLELGDSALYLCASSQTSETYEQYFGPGTRLTVT.

This clonotype was counted at least ten times. The chain uses TRBV19 and TRBJ1-1; D is perhaps TRBD1 (5 bases). The CDR3 extends over 16 amino acids. V lost 6 bases, J lost 1 base, and 18 bases lay in between. Germline lookup yields CDR1 LNHDA and CDR2 SQIVND (reference sequence). CDR3 protein: CASRPHLRTQNTEAFF. The CDR3 DNA follows: TGTGCCAGTAGACCTCATCTTCGGACACAGAACACTGAAGCTTTCTTT.

This clonotype was seen ten or more times. This chain connects TRBV6-1 to TRBJ2-7; the D gene is possibly TRBD1 (5 bases). The V gene's germline CDR1 is MNHNS and CDR2 SASEGT. The CDR3 totals 12 residues. V gave up 7 bases and J gave up 5 bases, with 12 bases separating them. The CDR3 nucleotides are TGTGCCAGCACCTCAGGGATCCACGAGCAGTACTTC. Amino acid sequence: CASTSGIHEQYF.

The V call is TRBV24-1, the J call TRBJ2-1; 8 bases are a match to TRBD1. The CDR3 runs to 14 residues. The ends lost 7 bases at V and 4 bases at J; junction bases unmatched: 5. CDR1 is KGHDR and CDR2 is SFDVKD in the germline V gene. The CDR3, as DNA: TGTGCCACCAGGGGGACAGGAATATACAATGAGCAGTTCTTC. Protein: CATRGTGIYNEQFF.

This clonotype appeared many times. The chain carries TRBV7-9 and TRBJ1-1, with 8 bases that match TRBD1. There are 14 residues in the CDR3. Per germline, CDR1 SEHNR and CDR2 FQNEAQ (reference sequence). The V and J ends lost 5 bases and 6 bases, in that order; junction bases with no gene match: 8. DNA of the CDR3: TGTGCCAGCAGCCCCCTAGACAGGGGAGCTGAAGCTTTCTTT. This sequence encodes CASSPLDRGAEAFF.

The chain joins TRBV15 to TRBJ1-1, with unresolved D. The germline gives CDR1 LNHNV, CDR2 YYDKDF (reference sequence). V was trimmed by 1 base and J by 6 bases, leaving 6 bases between them. The CDR3 is 12 residues long. CDR3 DNA sequence: TGTGCCACCAGCAGAGGGTCGTCTGAAGCTTTCTTT. Residues: CATSRGSSEAFF.

This clonotype was picked up many times. The V gene is TRBV20-1, the J gene TRBJ1-4; 7 bases map to TRBD1. The ends lost 2 bases at V and 7 bases at J; junction bases unmatched: 7. The germline V gene has CDR1 DFQATT and CDR2 SNEGSKA (reference sequence). The CDR3 is 14 residues long. CDR3 nucleotide sequence: TGCAGTGCTAGAACACAGGGGTTGGGTGAAAAACTGTTTTTT. This encodes CSARTQGLGEKLFF.

The chain has TRBV24-1 and TRBJ2-5; 10 positions match TRBD1. Germline V gene data show CDR1 as KGHDR and CDR2 as SFDVKD. This CDR3 spans 15 amino acids. V was clipped by 2 bases and J by 4 bases; unmatched bases: 3. This CDR3 reads CATSDWDRGLETQYF. CDR3 nucleotide sequence: TGTGCCACCAGTGATTGGGACAGGGGATTAGAGACCCAGTACTTC.

Many counts were recorded for this clonotype. The V and J genes are TRBV5-1 and TRBJ2-3; 10 bases align to TRBD2. The V gene's germline CDR1 is SGHRS and CDR2 YFSETQ. The CDR3 extends over 16 amino acids. The V segment lost 4 bases and the J segment 1 base; nucleotides outside the gene matches: 6. CDR3 nucleotides: TGCGCCAGCAGCCCTAGCGGGAGAGGCGGCACAGATACGCAGTATTTT. Translating it yields CASSPSGRGGTDTQYF.

This clonotype was observed many times. The chain couples TRBV11-2 to TRBJ2-5; 9 positions agree with TRBD2. V was clipped by 6 bases and J by 5 bases; unmatched bases: 7. Germline CDR1 is SGHAT and CDR2 is FQNNGV. CDR3 size: 14 residues. CDR3 nucleotide sequence: TGTGCCAGCAGAGAGGGACTAGCAACGGAGACCCAGTACTTC. Amino acid sequence: CASREGLATETQYF.

Concerning this clonotype itself: The conserved phenylalanine or tryptophan normally closing the CDR3 is absent here, so this likely arose from a read error. The J gene is TRBJ2-2, the V gene TRBV25-1, with D possibly matching TRBD2 (5 bases). V lost 5 bases and J 3 bases, leaving 10 bases between the germline ends. Germline V lookup: CDR1 MGHDK, CDR2 SYGVNS. The CDR3 is 14 residues long. The CDR3 sequence is CASSLLGDTGELFL. The CDR3 DNA reads as TGTGCCAGCAGTTTACTAGGTGACACCGGGGAGCTGTTTCTT.

This clonotype has at least ten counts. The rearrangement links TRBV30 to TRBJ2-2; weak D call: TRBD2 (5 bases). Germline V lookup: CDR1 GTSNPN, CDR2 SVGIG (reference sequence). V was pared by 2 bases and J by 6 bases, with 10 bases between. The CDR3 extends over 13 amino acids. CDR3 amino acids: CAWSFEGSGELFF. The CDR3 DNA is TGTGCCTGGAGTTTCGAGGGTTCCGGGGAGCTGTTTTTT.

In this sample, this clonotype turned up a few times. The chain is built from TRBV10-3 and TRBJ1-5; the D gene is possibly TRBD1 (6 bases). V lost 6 bases, J lost 0 bases, and 9 bases lay in between. Germline CDR1 ENHRY, CDR2 SYGVKD. CDR3 length equals 14 residues. CDR3 DNA: TGTGCCATCAGCAAGGGGGATAGCAATCAGCCCCAGCATTTT. It translates to CAISKGDSNQPQHF.

The V call is TRBV6-2 or TRBV6-3, the J call TRBJ2-2; tentatively, D is TRBD2 (6 bases). From germline, CDR1 is MNHEY and CDR2 SVGEGT. V was clipped by 10 bases and J by 5 bases, with 14 bases between them. This CDR3 has 13 residues. DNA for the CDR3: TGTGCCACGGGACTCATAAAGACCGGGGAGCTGTTTTTT. This encodes CATGLIKTGELFF.

This clonotype was detected ten times or more. The chain couples TRBV20-1 to TRBJ2-3; 11 nucleotides align to TRBD2. V lost 2 bases to trimming and J lost 6 bases; unmatched junction nucleotides: 7. From germline, CDR1 is DFQATT and CDR2 SNEGSKA (reference sequence). CDR3 length equals 15 residues. CDR3 nucleotides: TGCAGTGCTAGACGTAGCGGGAGGGCAGGGGATACGCAGTATTTT. It specifies CSARRSGRAGDTQYF.

This clonotype came up many times. V gene TRBV28 combines with J gene TRBJ1-5, with TRBD1 matching over 8 bases. This CDR3 is 15 amino acids long. Germline assignment: CDR1 MDHEN and CDR2 SYDVKM. V shed 11 bases, J shed 2 bases, and the junction held 11 bases outside the gene matches. The CDR3 region has the DNA TGTGCCGGTCGCGACAGGGGAGGCGGCAATCAGCCCCAGCATTTT. Residues: CAGRDRGGGNQPQHF.

In its sample, this clonotype was seen many times. The rearrangement links TRBV18 to TRBJ2-1, with D perhaps being TRBD1 or TRBD2 (5 bases each). V lost 6 bases and J 1 base, leaving 13 bases between the germline ends. CDR1 KGHSH and CDR2 LQKENI come from the germline V gene. The CDR3 length is 15 residues. The CDR3 bases are TGTGCCAGCTCGAGGGACCTTCATTCCTACAATGAGCAGTTCTTC. Its translation is CASSRDLHSYNEQFF.

The chain links TRBV4-3 to TRBJ1-1; tentative D call: TRBD1 (6 bases). Deletions cut 1 base from V and 5 bases from J, with 17 bases between. Germline CDR1 LGHNA, CDR2 YSLEER. The CDR3 length is 16 residues. Written as DNA, the CDR3 is TGCGCCAGCAGCCAAGGATCGGAGGGGGTTAGAACTGAAGCTTTCTTT. This sequence encodes CASSQGSEGVRTEAFF.

The table lists this clonotype with a few counts. V gene TRBV4-2 combines with J gene TRBJ2-4; possibly TRBD1 or TRBD2 for D (5 bases each). Per germline, CDR1 LGHNA and CDR2 YNFKEQ. Trimming shortened V by 0 bases and J by 0 bases, and 12 bases separated the two germline ends. The CDR3 length is 17 residues. In DNA, the CDR3 is TGTGCCAGCAGCCAAGATCCCCAGGGAGTAGCCAAAAACATTCAGTACTTC. Encoded protein: CASSQDPQGVAKNIQYF.

The sample holds a few counts of this clonotype. This chain uses TRBV30 with TRBJ2-2; the D is unclear. This CDR3 region has 15 residues. Germline V CDR1 and CDR2: GTSNPN, SVGIG (reference sequence). The V end lost 0 bases, the J end lost 9 bases, and 17 bases lay between the germline ends. The CDR3 here is CAWSVRGTNGWELFF. The CDR3 DNA follows: TGTGCCTGGAGTGTAAGAGGCACGAATGGTTGGGAGCTGTTTTTT.

This clonotype was seen ten or more times. The V gene is TRBV20-1, the J gene TRBJ2-3, with 8 bases lining up with TRBD2. The CDR3 extends over 14 amino acids. The V and J ends lost 1 base and 4 bases, in that order; junction bases with no gene match: 4. CDR1 is DFQATT, CDR2 SNEGSKA, per germline (reference sequence). Here the CDR3 DNA reads TGCAGTGCTAGAGTTGGGCGGGAGGCAGATACGCAGTATTTT. Amino acids: CSARVGREADTQYF.

This clonotype occurred many times. The V and J genes are TRBV11-2 and TRBJ2-5, with 8 bases matching TRBD2. V trimming: 6 bases; J trimming: 2 bases; junction bases outside the gene matches: 8. The CDR3 runs to 15 residues. CDR1 and CDR2 (germline): SGHAT, FQNNGV. The CDR3 sequence: CASRLGLVEQETQYF. For the CDR3, the DNA is TGTGCCAGCAGACTGGGACTAGTGGAGCAAGAGACCCAGTACTTC. The complete variable domain, with remaining parts taken from reference TRBV11-2 and TRBJ2-5, reads EAGVAQSPRYKIIEKRQSVAFWCNPISGHATLYWYQQILGQGPKLLIQFQNNGVVDDSQLPKDRFSAERLKGVDSTLKIQPAKLEDSAVYLCASRLGLVEQETQYFGPGTRLLVL.

This chain uses TRBV11-2 with TRBJ2-1, with 15 bases that match TRBD2. V gave up 1 base and J gave up 6 bases; unmatched junction bases: 16. CDR1 and CDR2 from the germline V gene are SGHAT and FQNNGV. CDR3 length equals 21 residues. In DNA form, the CDR3 reads TGTGCCAGCAGCTTAGGACTATATGGGACTAGCGGGGGGTCGTCGGGCAATGAGCAGTTCTTC. It specifies CASSLGLYGTSGGSSGNEQFF.

This rearrangement joins TRBV19 to TRBJ2-6; 7 nucleotides match TRBD1. The germline gives CDR1 LNHDA, CDR2 SQIVND (reference sequence). V trimming: 3 bases; J trimming: 4 bases; junction bases outside the gene matches: 3. The CDR3 consists of 15 residues. In DNA form, the CDR3 reads TGTGCCAGTAGTATGACAGGGAGCGGGGCCAACGTCCTGACTTTC. As protein: CASSMTGSGANVLTF.

This clonotype has a handful of counts. The V and J genes are TRBV19 and TRBJ1-1, with 11 bases identical to TRBD1. Per the germline V gene, CDR1 is LNHDA and CDR2 is SQIVND (reference sequence). This CDR3 region has 18 residues. V trimming: 2 bases; J trimming: 1 base; junction bases outside the gene matches: 9. Here the CDR3 reads CASSIPSGQGASNTEAFF. In nucleotides, the CDR3 is TGTGCCAGTAGTATACCCTCCGGACAGGGGGCCTCGAACACTGAAGCTTTCTTT.

This clonotype was seen more than once but under ten times. This chain joins TRBV5-6 and TRBJ1-5, with D uncertain. V lost 1 base and J 2 bases, leaving 10 bases between the germline ends. CDR1 SGHDT and CDR2 YYEEEE come from the germline V gene. This CDR3 is built from 15 residues. This CDR3 reads CASSLSSLGNQPQHF. CDR3 sequence (DNA): TGTGCCAGCAGCTTGTCCTCCTTGGGCAATCAGCCCCAGCATTTT.

This clonotype was detected a few times. J is TRBJ2-3 and V is TRBV10-3; D call uncertain. The CDR3 has 15 amino acids. Germline loops: CDR1 ENHRY, CDR2 SYGVKD. Trimming removed 0 bases at V and 0 bases at J, with 7 bases between. The CDR3 region is CAISESTESTDTQYF. CDR3 sequence (DNA): TGTGCCATCAGTGAGTCGACTGAGAGCACAGATACGCAGTATTTT.

This clonotype was seen at least ten times. The chain carries TRBV7-9 and TRBJ2-3; D gene uncertain. The CDR3 is 12 residues long. V shed 5 bases and J shed 10 bases, with 13 bases lying between them. The germline V gene has CDR1 SEHNR and CDR2 FQNEAQ (reference sequence). The CDR3 sequence: CASSLPNGSQYF. The DNA of the CDR3 is TGTGCCAGCAGCCTACCCAACGGATCGCAGTATTTT. Full variable domain (outside the CDR3, taken from reference TRBV7-9 and TRBJ2-3): DTGVSQNPRHKITKRGQNVTFRCDPISEHNRLYWYRQTLGQGPEFLTYFQNEAQLEKSRLLSDRFSAERPKGSFSTLEIQRTEQGDSAMYLCASSLPNGSQYFGPGTRLTVL.